The clone carrying this T cell receptor beta chain occurred many times. TCR beta CDR3 sequences were amplified from RNA transcripts. The TCR CDR3 was amplified in a first-round RT-PCR using the HTBI primer set. TCRdb ran MiXCR on the multiplex PCR reads and lists one entry per CDR3 protein. The data show 250,000 or so distinct CDR3 sequences, with around 15% seen just once and roughly 31% held by the top ten. Per germline, CDR1 SNHLY and CDR2 FYNNEI. V lost 11 bases and J 9 bases, leaving 17 bases between the germline ends. CDR3 size: 11 residues. The sample is drawn from a study of T cells in Graves' hyperthyroidism and ophthalmopathy.

This clonotype was obtained from a woman between 50 and 59 years old with Graves' hyperthyroidism that later progressed to Graves' ophthalmopathy. The chain employs TRBV2 and TRBJ2-7; perhaps TRBD2 as D (6 bases). Sequenced material: blood. As DNA, the CDR3 is TGTGCCGTCACCTCGTCGCGGGGGCAGTACTTC. Translation: CAVTSSRGQYF.